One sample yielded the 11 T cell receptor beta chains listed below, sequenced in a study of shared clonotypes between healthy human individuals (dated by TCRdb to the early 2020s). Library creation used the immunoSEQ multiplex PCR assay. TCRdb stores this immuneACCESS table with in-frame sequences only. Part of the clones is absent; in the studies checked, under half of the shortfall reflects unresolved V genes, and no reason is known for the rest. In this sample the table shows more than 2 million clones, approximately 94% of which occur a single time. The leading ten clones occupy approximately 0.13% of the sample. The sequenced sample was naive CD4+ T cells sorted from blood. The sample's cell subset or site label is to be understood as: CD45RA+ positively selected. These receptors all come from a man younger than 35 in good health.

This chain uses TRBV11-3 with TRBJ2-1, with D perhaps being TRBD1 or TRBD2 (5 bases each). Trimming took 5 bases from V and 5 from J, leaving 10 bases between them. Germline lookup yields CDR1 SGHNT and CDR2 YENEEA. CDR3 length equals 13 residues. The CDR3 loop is CASSTRQNNEQFF. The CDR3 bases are TGTGCCAGCAGCACTAGACAGAACAATGAGCAGTTCTTC.

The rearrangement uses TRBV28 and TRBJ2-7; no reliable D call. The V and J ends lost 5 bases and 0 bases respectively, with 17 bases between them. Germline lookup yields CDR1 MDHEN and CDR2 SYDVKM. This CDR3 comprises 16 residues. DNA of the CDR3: TGTGCCAGCAGTCCAGACACCACTCGTAGCTCCTACGAGCAGTACTTC. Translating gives CASSPDTTRSSYEQYF.

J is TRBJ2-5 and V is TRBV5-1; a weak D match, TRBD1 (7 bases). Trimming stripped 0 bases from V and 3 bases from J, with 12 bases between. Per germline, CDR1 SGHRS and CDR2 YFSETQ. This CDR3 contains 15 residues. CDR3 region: CASSLGDREEETQYF. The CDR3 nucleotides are TGCGCCAGCAGCTTGGGTGACAGGGAGGAAGAGACCCAGTACTTC.

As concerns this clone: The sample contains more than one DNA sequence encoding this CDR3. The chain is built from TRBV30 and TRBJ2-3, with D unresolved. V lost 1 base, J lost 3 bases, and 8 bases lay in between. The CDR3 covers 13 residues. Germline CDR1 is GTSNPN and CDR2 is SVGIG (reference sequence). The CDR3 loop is CAWSDPSTDTQYF. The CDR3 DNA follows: TGTGCCTGGAGTGACCCTAGTACAGATACGCAGTATTTT.

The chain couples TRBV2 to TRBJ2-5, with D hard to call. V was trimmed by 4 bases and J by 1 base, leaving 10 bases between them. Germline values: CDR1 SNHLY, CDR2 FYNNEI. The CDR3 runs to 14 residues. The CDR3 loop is CASSVRQAQETQYF. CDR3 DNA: TGTGCCAGCAGTGTGAGGCAGGCCCAAGAGACCCAGTACTTC.

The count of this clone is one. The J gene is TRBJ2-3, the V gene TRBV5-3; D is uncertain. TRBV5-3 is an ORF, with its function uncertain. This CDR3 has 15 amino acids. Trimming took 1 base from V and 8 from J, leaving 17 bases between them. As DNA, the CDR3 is TGTGCCAGAAGCTTGCCCACCCTTCGACTCCGTACGCAGTATTTT. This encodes CARSLPTLRLRTQYF.

CDR3 in DNA: TGCGCCGGGGGAGCGGGAGGGAACACAGATACGCAGTATTTT. This codes for CAGGAGGNTDTQYF. This sequence joins TRBV10-2 and TRBJ2-3, with 10 bases lining up with TRBD2. The CDR3 loop spans 14 amino acids. The germline CDR1 and CDR2 sequences are WSHSY and SAAADI. J gave up 2 bases and V 11 bases, and 7 bases lay outside the gene matches.

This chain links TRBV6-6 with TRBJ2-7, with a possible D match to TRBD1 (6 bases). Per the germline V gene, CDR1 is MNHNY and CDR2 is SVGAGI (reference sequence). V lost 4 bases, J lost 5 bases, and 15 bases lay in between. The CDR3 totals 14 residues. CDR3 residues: CASSWGSRTDEQYF. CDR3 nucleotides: TGTGCCAGCAGTTGGGGTTCGAGGACAGACGAGCAGTACTTC.

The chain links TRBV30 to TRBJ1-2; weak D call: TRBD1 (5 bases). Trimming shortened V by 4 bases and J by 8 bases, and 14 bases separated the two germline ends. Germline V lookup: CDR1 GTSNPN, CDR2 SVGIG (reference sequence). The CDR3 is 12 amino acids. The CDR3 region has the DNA TGTGCCTGGACCCCAGGGAGTCGCGGCTACACCTTC. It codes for CAWTPGSRGYTF.

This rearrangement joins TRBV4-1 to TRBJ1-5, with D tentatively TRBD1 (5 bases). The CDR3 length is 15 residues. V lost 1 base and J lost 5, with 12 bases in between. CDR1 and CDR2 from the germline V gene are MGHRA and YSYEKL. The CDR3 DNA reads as TGCGCCAGCAGCCAAGGAGCAGGGCATGATCAGCCCCAGCATTTT. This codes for CASSQGAGHDQPQHF.

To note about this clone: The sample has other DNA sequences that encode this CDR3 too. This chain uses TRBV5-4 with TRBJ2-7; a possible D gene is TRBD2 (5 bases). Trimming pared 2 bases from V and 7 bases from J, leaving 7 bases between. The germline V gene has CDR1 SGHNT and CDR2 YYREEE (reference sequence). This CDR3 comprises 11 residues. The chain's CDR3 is CASSLSGEQYF. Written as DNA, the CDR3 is TGTGCCAGCAGCTTATCGGGAGAGCAGTACTTC.